The clone carrying this TCR beta chain was seen a handful of times. Its antigen remains unidentified. Germline assignment: CDR1 SNHLY and CDR2 FYNNEI. CDR3 length: 16 residues. The ends were cut back, 2 bases at V and 2 bases at J, with 16 bases in the middle. This entry is derived from a study of beta chain features in type 1 diabetes. On average, the one heparinised blood draw given by each donor was 90 to 150 mL. Each of the CD4+ naive, central memory, regulatory and stem cell-like memory populations was sorted via CD45RO/CCR7/CD25/CD127/CD95/CD27. Purities over 95% were achieved in all sorted populations. Since all of the isolated RNA was reverse transcribed, expressed TCRB transcripts were what got sequenced. Clones were read by immunoSEQ multiplex PCR, and TCRdb kept only the in-frame ones, dropping some. The data show almost 350,000 clones, with less than 9.5% seen just once and approximately 0.47% held by the top ten.

Whole-study findings and limits: Naive, central memory and regulatory TCRB repertoires appeared more similar among patients than healthy donors.

The rearrangement joins TRBV2 to TRBJ2-7; no clear D. Material: central memory CD4+ T cells from blood. The sequence was obtained from a woman between 18 and 29 years old in good health. Written as DNA, the CDR3 is TGTGCCAGCAGTGAATTTTTCGGGTTCGACCCCTACGAGCAGTACTTC. The encoded protein is CASSEFFGFDPYEQYF.